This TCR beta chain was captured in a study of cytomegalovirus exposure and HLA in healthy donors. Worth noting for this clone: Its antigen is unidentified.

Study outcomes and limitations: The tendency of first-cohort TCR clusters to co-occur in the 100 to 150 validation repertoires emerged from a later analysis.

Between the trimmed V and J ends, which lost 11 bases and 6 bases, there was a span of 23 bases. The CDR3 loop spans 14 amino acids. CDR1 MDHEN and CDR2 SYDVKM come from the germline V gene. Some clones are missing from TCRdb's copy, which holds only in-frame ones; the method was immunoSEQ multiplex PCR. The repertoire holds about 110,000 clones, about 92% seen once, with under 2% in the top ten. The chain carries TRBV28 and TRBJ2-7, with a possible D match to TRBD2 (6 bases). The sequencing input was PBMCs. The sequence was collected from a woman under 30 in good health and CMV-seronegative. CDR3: CASYGGVGGSEQYF. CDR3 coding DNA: TGTGCCTCGTACGGAGGCGTGGGAGGCTCCGAGCAGTACTTC.